Each of the 26 T cell receptor beta chains below was sequenced from the same sample in a study of blood T cell repertoires in COVID-19. The assay was immunoSEQ multiplex PCR, and TCRdb's table has in-frame clones only and misses some. The table records approximately 91,000 clones, nearly 90% of them present only once. What was sequenced was peripheral blood. These receptors came from a man between 65 and 85 years old with acute or convalescent COVID-19.

The CDR3 region is CASKGLAGAGELFF. Written as DNA, the CDR3 is TGTGCCAGCAAAGGGCTAGCGGGGGCCGGGGAGCTGTTTTTT. The V gene is TRBV27, the J gene TRBJ2-2, with 10 nucleotides matching TRBD2. There are 14 residues in the CDR3. Trimming took 7 bases from V and 6 from J; bases not matched to a gene: 5. Germline V gene data show CDR1 as MNHEY and CDR2 as SMNVEV (reference sequence).

This chain connects TRBV5-1 to TRBJ1-1; 10 bases are a match to TRBD1. The CDR3 loop spans 14 amino acids. Germline lookup yields CDR1 SGHRS and CDR2 YFSETQ. Germline trimming cut 4 bases from V and 7 bases from J; bases unmatched to any gene: 7. The CDR3 nucleotides read TGCGCCAGCAGCGCGGGGACAGGGGCATATGAAGCTTTCTTT. Translated, it gives CASSAGTGAYEAFF.

The chain is built from TRBV28 and TRBJ2-3; tentative D call: TRBD2 (6 bases). Trimming took 2 bases from V and 6 from J, leaving 15 bases between them. Germline V gene lookup returns CDR1 MDHEN and CDR2 SYDVKM. This CDR3 contains 15 residues. The DNA for the CDR3 is TGTGCCAGCAGTTTAATCGGGGGACTCTTCGATACGCAGTATTTT. Amino acid sequence: CASSLIGGLFDTQYF.

This chain uses TRBV7-3 with TRBJ2-2; TRBD1 matches at 9 bases. CDR1 is SGHTA and CDR2 is FQGTGA in the germline V gene. The V gene end was trimmed by 2 bases and the J gene end by 7 bases; junction bases not matched to a gene: 8. CDR3 length: 16 residues. CDR3 nucleotides: TGTGCCAGCAGCTTATTCGGGACAGGGAAAGGCGGGGAGCTGTTTTTT. The encoded protein is CASSLFGTGKGGELFF.

The chain joins TRBV28 to TRBJ2-5; TRBD2 aligns across 9 bases. The CDR3 consists of 16 residues. Germline assignment: CDR1 MDHEN and CDR2 SYDVKM. Unmatched junction bases numbered 12, after V lost 6 bases and J lost 4 bases. The CDR3 loop reads CASSPPELAGSETQYF. CDR3 bases: TGTGCCAGCAGCCCACCGGAGCTAGCGGGGTCAGAGACCCAGTACTTC. The full variable domain, its missing parts supplied by reference TRBV28 and TRBJ2-5, is DVKVTQSSRYLVKRTGEKVFLECVQDMDHENMFWYRQDPGLGLRLIYFSYDVKMKEKGDIPEGYSVSREKKERFSLILESASTNQTSMYLCASSPPELAGSETQYFGPGTRLLVL.

V gene TRBV29-1 combines with J gene TRBJ2-5; the D is unclear. V shed 7 bases and J shed 5 bases, with 17 bases lying between them. CDR1 and CDR2 from the germline V gene are SQVTM and ANQGSEA. The CDR3 has 13 amino acids. CDR3: CSASSLLRETQYF. DNA of the CDR3: TGCAGCGCCAGTAGCCTCCTTCGGGAGACCCAGTACTTC.

The chain links TRBV6-5 to TRBJ2-7, with TRBD2 matching over 7 bases. In germline, CDR1 is MNHEY, CDR2 SVGAGI. With 0 bases clipped from V and 6 bases from J, the junction kept 8 bases outside the gene matches. The CDR3 runs 15 residues. In DNA, the CDR3 is TGTGCCAGCAGTTACTCAGACGCGGGGGTAGGCGAGCAGTACTTC. Its translation is CASSYSDAGVGEQYF.

The gene calls are TRBV18 and TRBJ1-5; D is undetermined. Germline CDR1 KGHSH, CDR2 LQKENI. With 3 bases removed from V and 5 bases from J, the gap between germline ends came to 14 bases. CDR3 length: 15 amino acids. In DNA, the CDR3 is TGTGCCAGCTCACCTGATATAGACTGGGATCAGCCCCAGCATTTT. Its translation is CASSPDIDWDQPQHF.

The J gene is TRBJ1-6, the V gene TRBV5-8; D might be TRBD1 (5 bases). Germline-derived CDR1 and CDR2 are SGHTS and YDEGEE. V dropped 0 bases and J dropped 4 bases, with 5 bases sitting between them. The CDR3 runs 14 residues. CDR3 amino acids: CASSLGQYNSPLHF. The CDR3 coding sequence is TGTGCCAGCAGCTTGGGACAGTATAATTCACCCCTCCACTTT.

The rearrangement uses TRBV4-1 and TRBJ2-7; 8 bases align to TRBD1. With 0 bases clipped from V and 3 bases from J, the junction kept 1 base outside the gene matches. The CDR3 sequence is 14 residues long. The germline V gene encodes CDR1 MGHRA and CDR2 YSYEKL. The CDR3 loop is CASSQEDRGYEQYF. The CDR3 DNA sequence: TGCGCCAGCAGCCAAGAAGACAGGGGCTACGAGCAGTACTTC.

The chain has TRBV6-5 and TRBJ1-2, with 10 bases fitting TRBD1. CDR3 length equals 13 residues. CDR1 and CDR2 from the germline V gene are MNHEY and SVGAGI. V dropped 6 bases and J dropped 6; count of bases not matched to a gene: 4. CDR3 in amino acids: CASRLTGGHGYTF. The CDR3 coding sequence is TGTGCCAGCAGATTGACAGGGGGCCATGGCTACACCTTC.

This clone was counted a few times. The chain joins TRBV6-1 to TRBJ2-2; 10 positions match TRBD1. Per germline, CDR1 MNHNS and CDR2 SASEGT. The CDR3 sequence is 17 residues long. With V trimmed by 2 bases and J by 6 bases, 9 bases remained unmatched. The CDR3 DNA reads TGTGCCAGCAGTGAAAATGGACAGGGGGTGGGAGCCGGGGAGCTGTTTTTT. It translates to CASSENGQGVGAGELFF.

The chain uses TRBV5-8 and TRBJ2-1; TRBD1 aligns across 8 bases. Germline V gene lookup returns CDR1 SGHTS and CDR2 YDEGEE. This CDR3 spans 15 amino acids. After removal of 0 bases from V and 3 bases from J, the junction contained 2 bases not matched to a gene. The CDR3 is CASSLDTGGYNEQFF. CDR3 sequence (DNA): TGTGCCAGCAGCTTGGACACAGGGGGCTACAATGAGCAGTTCTTC.

The V gene is TRBV5-1, the J gene TRBJ1-2, with 8 bases aligning to TRBD1. J gave up 3 bases and V 3 bases, and 13 bases lay outside the gene matches. The CDR3 is made up of 17 amino acids. The germline CDR1 and CDR2 sequences are SGHRS and YFSETQ. This CDR3 reads CASSSPGGQGADYGYTF. CDR3 bases: TGCGCCAGCAGCTCCCCCGGGGGGCAGGGGGCCGACTATGGCTACACCTTC.

The genes are TRBV4-1 and TRBJ2-3, with D tentatively TRBD1 (5 bases). V dropped 1 base and J dropped 0 bases, with 11 bases sitting between them. CDR1 MGHRA and CDR2 YSYEKL come from the germline V gene. This CDR3 has 16 residues. CDR3 region: CASSQVPTASTDTQYF. CDR3 nucleotides: TGCGCCAGCAGCCAAGTGCCGACAGCTAGCACAGATACGCAGTATTTT.

The rearrangement joins TRBV7-6 to TRBJ1-6; D not resolved. The V gene's germline CDR1 is SGHVS and CDR2 FNYEAQ. CDR3 size: 17 residues. V was pared by 1 base and J by 6 bases, with 16 bases between. The CDR3 nucleotides read TGTGCCAGCAGCTTAGGCACCGGACTAGGGCCTAATTCACCCCTCCACTTT. This gives the protein CASSLGTGLGPNSPLHF.

J is TRBJ2-1 and V is TRBV18; 9 nucleotides line up with TRBD2. The germline CDR1 and CDR2 sequences are KGHSH and LQKENI. CDR3 length: 16 residues. The ends lost 3 bases at V and 5 bases at J; junction bases unmatched: 8. CDR3 sequence (DNA): TGTGCCAGCTCACCCTCCGCGCGGGGGGGCAACAATGAGCAGTTCTTC. It is translated as CASSPSARGGNNEQFF.

The rearrangement links TRBV19 to TRBJ2-2; unclear D gene. V was cut by 5 bases and J by 8 bases, with 6 bases left in between. Germline loops: CDR1 LNHDA, CDR2 SQIVND (reference sequence). The CDR3 runs 11 residues. The CDR3 nucleotides read TGTGCCAGTAGTCCTCGGGGGGAGCTGTTTTTT. Protein sequence: CASSPRGELFF. Together with reference TRBV19 and TRBJ2-2, the CDR3 gives the full variable domain: DGGITQSPKYLFRKEGQNVTLSCEQNLNHDAMYWYRQDPGQGLRLIYYSQIVNDFQKGDIAEGYSVSREKKESFPLTVTSAQKNPTAFYLCASSPRGELFFGEGSRLTVL.

The chain recombines TRBV12-3 or TRBV12-4 with TRBJ1-1; TRBD1 might be the D (5 bases). There are 13 residues in the CDR3. Trimming left V 5 bases short and J 6 bases short, with 13 bases between. DNA for the CDR3: TGTGCCAGCAGTCGGTTAGGGGATCCTGAAGCTTTCTTT. Translation: CASSRLGDPEAFF.

The chain couples TRBV18 to TRBJ1-4, with D perhaps TRBD1 (6 bases). CDR3 size: 14 residues. Germline-derived CDR1 and CDR2 are KGHSH and LQKENI. V shed 2 bases and J shed 8 bases, with 12 bases lying between them. The CDR3 bases are TGTGCCAGCTCACCAGGGGGCCTGGGGGAAAAACTGTTTTTT. Its translation: CASSPGGLGEKLFF.

This clone was recorded once. The gene calls are TRBV6-1 and TRBJ1-6; D unresolved. V lost 3 bases and J lost 10, with 4 bases in between. The CDR3 is made up of 11 amino acids. From germline, CDR1 is MNHNS and CDR2 SASEGT. The CDR3 DNA reads as TGTGCCAGCAGTGAGAGCTCACCCCTCCACTTT. Translation gives CASSESSPLHF.

V gene TRBV12-3 or TRBV12-4 combines with J gene TRBJ1-1; possibly TRBD1 for D (5 bases). This CDR3 comprises 11 residues. Trimming removed 6 bases from V and 8 bases from J, with 10 bases in between. Here the CDR3 reads CASSQRQEAFF. The CDR3 DNA reads TGTGCCAGCAGCCAACGACAGGAAGCTTTCTTT.

The V gene is TRBV2, the J gene TRBJ2-7; 9 nucleotides match TRBD2. With 9 bases clipped from V and 7 bases from J, the junction kept 13 bases outside the gene matches. Germline CDR1 and CDR2: SNHLY and FYNNEI. CDR3 length equals 14 residues. The CDR3 bases are TGTGCCAGTCTCGGTAGCGGGGGTCGTTGGGAGCAGTACTTC. Its protein product is CASLGSGGRWEQYF.

The gene calls are TRBV21-1 and TRBJ1-2; the table's D call of TRBD1 was not tested on the DNA. TRBV21-1 represents a pseudogene. This CDR3 spans 20 amino acids. The CDR3 loop reads CASSNRAPLGQPLTNYGYTF. Written as DNA, the CDR3 is TGTGCCAGCAGCAACAGGGCCCCATTGGGACAGCCCTTAACTAACTATGGCTACACCTTC.

This chain links TRBV2 with TRBJ1-2, with 7 bases lining up with TRBD1. Germline CDR1 is SNHLY and CDR2 is FYNNEI. Trimming cost V 10 bases and J 4 bases; bases outside gene matches: 18. CDR3 length equals 16 residues. As DNA, the CDR3 is TGTGCCATTCAGGGGGGCCCTGAGTCGATGGCCTATGGCTACACCTTC. This encodes CAIQGGPESMAYGYTF. Drawing the rest from reference TRBV2 and TRBJ1-2, the complete variable domain is EPEVTQTPSHQVTQMGQEVILRCVPISNHLYFYWYRQILGQKVEFLVSFYNNEISEKSEIFDDQFSVERPDGSNFTLKIRSTKLEDSAMYFCAIQGGPESMAYGYTFGSGTRLTVV.

The chain uses TRBV5-1 and TRBJ2-2; TRBD1 agrees at 9 bases. CDR1 and CDR2 from the germline V gene are SGHRS and YFSETQ. Unmatched junction bases numbered 10, after V lost 4 bases and J lost 6 bases. CDR3 length: 16 amino acids. The CDR3 protein is CASSEMTGGMSGELFF. Here the CDR3 DNA reads TGCGCCAGCAGCGAAATGACAGGGGGTATGTCCGGGGAGCTGTTTTTT.